Listed below are T cell receptor beta chains from one sample, sequenced in a study of blood T cell repertoires in COVID-19. Measured with immunoSEQ multiplex PCR; TCRdb has only the in-frame clones, and not every one. Of approximately 260,000 clones in the sample, 90% are singletons; the top ten hold approximately 2.1%. The sample comprised peripheral blood. The receptor set was obtained from an older woman with COVID-19, enrolled during active disease. The CDR3 runs from the conserved cysteine through the conserved F or W. A D gene is named only where the DNA matches it firmly. The listing skips clone size in some rows; elsewhere it reads once, few, many or a size class.

D gene: TRBD1; V gene: TRBV11-2; clone size: .; J gene: TRBJ1-4; CDR3 protein: CASSPRTGSGEKLFF; CDR3 DNA: TGTGCCAGCAGCCCACGGACAGGGAGTGGAGAAAAACTGTTTTTT
D gene: TRBD2; V gene: TRBV19; clone size: .; J gene: TRBJ2-1; CDR3 protein: CASKRASGGLSYNEQFF; CDR3 DNA: TGTGCCAGTAAAAGGGCTAGCGGGGGCCTCTCCTACAATGAGCAGTTCTTC
D gene: .; V gene: TRBV13; clone size: .; J gene: TRBJ1-2; CDR3 protein: CASSSTPGTYGYTF; CDR3 DNA: TGTGCCAGCAGCTCGACCCCCGGGACTTATGGCTACACCTTC
D gene: .; V gene: TRBV6-2/TRBV6-3; clone size: .; J gene: TRBJ1-2; CDR3 protein: CASSYQGVFNGYTF; CDR3 DNA: TGTGCCAGCAGTTACCAAGGGGTTTTCAATGGCTACACCTTC
D gene: TRBD1; V gene: TRBV6-5; clone size: once; J gene: TRBJ2-2; CDR3 protein: CASSRQGMSTGELFF; CDR3 DNA: TGTGCCAGCAGCAGACAGGGAATGTCTACCGGGGAGCTGTTTTTT
D gene: TRBD1; V gene: TRBV5-1; clone size: .; J gene: TRBJ2-1; CDR3 protein: CASSLEPGGVVNEQFF; CDR3 DNA: TGCGCCAGCAGCTTGGAGCCAGGGGGAGTTGTCAATGAGCAGTTCTTC
D gene: .; V gene: TRBV5-1; clone size: .; J gene: TRBJ2-3; CDR3 protein: CASSLDRARDTQYF; CDR3 DNA: TGCGCCAGCAGCTTGGACAGAGCAAGGGATACGCAGTATTTT
D gene: .; V gene: TRBV19; clone size: .; J gene: TRBJ1-2; CDR3 protein: CASTDRAGESYTF; CDR3 DNA: TGTGCCAGTACCGATAGGGCAGGGGAGAGCTACACCTTC
D gene: .; V gene: TRBV25-1; clone size: .; J gene: TRBJ1-4; CDR3 protein: CASTLGGPQKLFF; CDR3 DNA: TGTGCCAGCACCCTCGGGGGGCCGCAAAAACTGTTTTTT
D gene: .; V gene: TRBV7-8; clone size: .; J gene: TRBJ2-1; CDR3 protein: CASSSLREYEQFF; CDR3 DNA: TGTGCCAGCAGCTCCCTGCGAGAATACGAGCAGTTCTTC
D gene: .; V gene: TRBV4-2; clone size: .; J gene: TRBJ1-1; CDR3 protein: CASSQGGGYTEAFF; CDR3 DNA: TGTGCCAGCAGCCAAGGAGGAGGATACACTGAAGCTTTCTTT
D gene: .; V gene: TRBV5-1; clone size: .; J gene: TRBJ1-2; CDR3 protein: CASSLDARSNYGYTF; CDR3 DNA: TGCGCCAGCAGCTTAGACGCCCGGAGTAACTATGGCTACACCTTC
D gene: TRBD1; V gene: TRBV5-1; clone size: .; J gene: TRBJ2-7; CDR3 protein: CASSSTGGSYEQYF; CDR3 DNA: TGCGCCAGCAGCTCGACAGGGGGATCCTACGAGCAGTACTTC
D gene: TRBD1; V gene: TRBV28; clone size: few; J gene: TRBJ1-1; CDR3 protein: CASSMGQGDTEAFF; CDR3 DNA: TGTGCCAGCAGTATGGGACAGGGGGACACTGAAGCTTTCTTT
D gene: .; V gene: TRBV3-1/TRBV3-2; clone size: .; J gene: TRBJ1-5; CDR3 protein: CASSHEYSNQPQHF; CDR3 DNA: TGTGCCAGCAGCCACGAGTATAGCAATCAGCCCCAGCATTTT
D gene: .; V gene: TRBV12-3/TRBV12-4; clone size: .; J gene: TRBJ1-1; CDR3 protein: CASRLTEAFF; CDR3 DNA: TGTGCCAGCAGACTTACTGAAGCTTTCTTT
D gene: .; V gene: TRBV24-1; clone size: .; J gene: TRBJ2-2; CDR3 protein: CATSDAVGRGSNTGELFF; CDR3 DNA: TGTGCCACCAGTGACGCGGTGGGACGGGGGTCTAACACCGGGGAGCTGTTTTTT
D gene: TRBD1; V gene: TRBV7-3; clone size: .; J gene: TRBJ1-1; CDR3 protein: CASSLGQAREAFF; CDR3 DNA: TGTGCCAGCAGCTTGGGACAGGCCCGTGAAGCTTTCTTT